Below, one T cell receptor (beta chain) is given with its context. Only a few counts were recorded for this clonotype. What this receptor recognizes is not known. No base quality information exists; no much larger clone differs at one position. The receptor library was made with PCR. Data came from an Illumina HiSeq 2500. Molecular barcoding was employed in the preparation of TCR libraries, with unique molecular identifiers being used to normalize TCRbeta repertoire quantification. TCRdb reanalyzed the raw reads on its own, using fastp at Q25 for trimming and MiXCR for clone calling, and kept in-frame beta chains. When rows share a CDR3 protein, they turn into one entry using the most common DNA and genes. For this sample the table gives fewer than 1 million distinct CDR3 sequences, of which approximately 15% were detected only once. In total, the top ten clones hold approximately 5% of the sample.

These data belong to a study of T-cell reconstitution after alpha-beta-depleted transplantation in children (TCRdb year 2016). A note on the overall study: The study quantitatively tracked T-cell immune reconstitution after TCRalphabeta/CD19-depleted allogeneic hematopoietic cell transplantation in children using TCR repertoire profiling.

CDR1 and CDR2, per the germline V gene (reference sequence), are PRHDT and FYEKMQ. The junction shows trimming of 1 base on V and 5 bases on J, and the gene matches do not reach 13 bases of it. There are 17 amino acids in the CDR3, from cysteine to phenylalanine inclusive. Just the 51-base CDR3 DNA is kept, in frame starting at base 1. Per the publication, the treatment or condition label means: allogeneic hematopoietic cell transplantation with graft depleted of TCRalphabeta T cells and CD19 B cells. Transplant recipients were children who received TCRalphabeta/CD19-depleted allogeneic hematopoietic cell grafts. The paper as a whole reports these results and caveats: The apparently early recovery of alphabetaT-cell counts about two months after transplant reportedly depended on only several hundred rapidly expanded clones that came from non-depleted graft cells. The high TCRbeta diversity at day 60 in some patients was ascribed to recipient T cells and intrathymic progenitors that had survived conditioning. Over the following months the frequencies of hyperexpanded clones went down, and after one year T-cell counts and TCRbeta diversity were mostly credited to newly produced T cells.

The chain couples TRBV13 to TRBJ2-5, and TRBD2 aligns with 7 junction nucleotides. The source of this sequence is a male patient aged 10 to 17 who had a stem cell transplant for acute lymphoblastic leukemia, so the T cells may come from the graft donor. The sample here was PBMCs, mostly from graft donor cells, taken 360 days after TCRalphabeta/CD19-depleted stem cell transplant. The encoded CDR3 is CASSLDARSGSQETQYF. The DNA sequence is given as TGTGCCAGCAGCTTAGACGCACGTAGCGGGTCGCAGGAGACCCAGTACTTC.